This passage covers 3 T cell receptor beta chains from one sample sequenced in a study of shared clonotypes between healthy human individuals. Generated by immunoSEQ multiplex PCR, the TCRdb table keeps only in-frame clones and is missing some. Here the sample spans around 600,000 clones, about 98% being singletons. It was CD45RO-negative cells, positively selected for CCR7, that made up naive CD8 cells, with terminally differentiated effector memory CD45RA+ cells excluded. The sample comprised naive CD8+ T cells sorted from blood. Source of these receptors: a man under 40 in good health.

The rearrangement joins TRBV6-5 to TRBJ1-1; D not certain. V gave up 2 bases and J gave up 7 bases, with 5 bases separating them. CDR1 is MNHEY and CDR2 is SVGAGI in the germline V gene. CDR3 length: 11 residues. Written as DNA, the CDR3 is TGTGCCAGCAGTTACGGGAGTGAAGCTTTCTTT. As protein: CASSYGSEAFF.

This rearrangement joins TRBV6-4 to TRBJ2-3; 11 bases are a match to TRBD2. Germline trimming cut 2 bases from V and 3 bases from J; bases unmatched to any gene: 1. The CDR3 runs 15 residues. Germline CDR1 reads MRHNA; CDR2 reads SNTAGT. The CDR3 sequence: CASSDTSGRTDTQYF. CDR3 DNA: TGTGCCAGCAGTGACACTAGCGGGAGAACAGATACGCAGTATTTT.

The chain has TRBV6-1 and TRBJ1-4; no clear D gene. Trimming stripped 4 bases from V and 8 bases from J, with 5 bases between. The length of the CDR3 is 11 residues. Germline CDR1 MNHNS, CDR2 SASEGT. Here the CDR3 DNA reads TGTGCCAGCAGTGTAGAAGAAAAACTGTTTTTT. As protein: CASSVEEKLFF.